Presented here are 30 T cell receptor beta chains from one specimen sequenced in a study of OX40 agonist ivuxolimab in advanced cancers. Sequencing was performed with immunoSEQ multiplex PCR; in TCRdb, only in-frame clones are kept and a portion is missing. The sample lists approximately 52,000 clones, roughly 85% seen once, with about 3.9% in the top ten. The starting material was CD4+ or CD8+ T cells sorted from blood, obtained in a trial of the OX40 agonist ivuxolimab. These receptor sequences come from an adult with an advanced solid tumor such as melanoma, head and neck, liver or kidney cancer.

The CDR3 loop is CASIPWSGGGSYNEQFF. Here the CDR3 DNA reads TGTGCCAGCATCCCGTGGAGCGGGGGGGGATCATACAATGAGCAGTTCTTC. The V and J genes are TRBV7-2 and TRBJ2-1, with 10 bases lining up with TRBD2. Trimming took 7 bases from V and 4 from J; bases not matched to a gene: 13. Germline CDR1 SGHTA, CDR2 FQGNSA. The CDR3 has 17 residues.

V gene TRBV19 combines with J gene TRBJ2-7, with TRBD1 matching 10 bases. Germline V gene lookup returns CDR1 LNHDA and CDR2 SQIVND (reference sequence). The junction had 12 bases not matched to a gene; V was cut back by 4 bases and J by 6 bases. The CDR3 sequence is 16 residues long. The CDR3 protein is CASSTEDRGNPGEQYF. Written as DNA, the CDR3 is TGTGCCAGTAGTACCGAGGACAGGGGGAACCCGGGCGAGCAGTACTTC.

The V gene is TRBV14, the J gene TRBJ2-2, with D hard to call. This CDR3 is built from 19 residues. Looked up from germline, CDR1 is SGHDN and CDR2 is FVKESK. V lost 2 bases to trimming and J lost 1 base, with 20 bases between them. The CDR3 is CASSQRRLGADRNTGELFF. CDR3 nucleotides: TGTGCCAGCAGCCAAAGAAGGTTGGGCGCTGACCGGAACACCGGGGAGCTGTTTTTT.

The chain carries TRBV6-4 and TRBJ2-3, with D possibly being TRBD1 (6 bases). CDR1 is MRHNA and CDR2 is SNTAGT in the germline V gene. This CDR3 comprises 15 residues. Trimming removed 3 bases at V and 6 bases at J, with 16 bases between. The CDR3 reads CASSEGAEGVDTQYF. The CDR3 nucleotides are TGTGCCAGCAGTGAGGGGGCAGAGGGAGTTGATACGCAGTATTTT.

The CDR3 DNA reads as TGTGCCAGCAGGAACCAAGAGACCCAGTACTTC. This gives the protein CASRNQETQYF. This chain uses TRBV28 with TRBJ2-5; no definite D call. V lost 6 bases and J lost 0, with 2 bases in between. Germline V lookup: CDR1 MDHEN, CDR2 SYDVKM. The CDR3 totals 11 residues.

V and J are TRBV6-1 and TRBJ2-2; D gene uncertain. The V and J ends lost 4 bases and 7 bases respectively, with 10 bases between them. This CDR3 has 13 amino acids. Germline CDR1 reads MNHNS; CDR2 reads SASEGT. The CDR3, as DNA: TGTGCCAGCAGTGGGCTGCTCGGCGGGGAGCTGTTTTTT. Translating gives CASSGLLGGELFF.

The chain recombines TRBV6-6 with TRBJ2-4; 7 bases fit TRBD2. From germline, CDR1 is MNHNY and CDR2 SVGAGI (reference sequence). With 4 bases clipped from V and 6 bases from J, the junction kept 6 bases outside the gene matches. This CDR3 is built from 14 residues. Written as DNA, the CDR3 is TGTGCCAGCAGTTCCCCCAGGGAGGGAAACATTCAGTACTTC. Its translation: CASSSPREGNIQYF.

V gene TRBV19 combines with J gene TRBJ1-4; possibly TRBD1 for D (5 bases). The CDR3 contains 15 residues. Per the germline V gene, CDR1 is LNHDA and CDR2 is SQIVND (reference sequence). V lost 2 bases and J 3 bases, leaving 10 bases between the germline ends. CDR3 protein: CASSIRDGPNEKLFF. CDR3 coding DNA: TGTGCCAGTAGTATACGGGACGGACCTAATGAAAAACTGTTTTTT.

The chain links TRBV28 to TRBJ1-4; D ambiguous. CDR1 MDHEN and CDR2 SYDVKM come from the germline V gene. The CDR3 extends over 17 amino acids. Trimming stripped 4 bases from V and 2 bases from J, with 17 bases between. CDR3 in DNA: TGTGCCAGCAGTTGGATCTCTGGCGGAGGGACTAATGAAAAACTGTTTTTT. Protein sequence: CASSWISGGGTNEKLFF.

V gene TRBV2 combines with J gene TRBJ2-7; perhaps TRBD1 as D (6 bases). V lost 7 bases and J 5 bases, leaving 15 bases between the germline ends. The length of the CDR3 is 13 residues. Looked up from germline, CDR1 is SNHLY and CDR2 is FYNNEI. CDR3 in amino acids: CASNPGQMDEQYF. CDR3 nucleotide sequence: TGTGCCAGCAATCCCGGACAGATGGACGAGCAGTACTTC. The full variable domain, its missing parts supplied by reference TRBV2 and TRBJ2-7, is EPEVTQTPSHQVTQMGQEVILRCVPISNHLYFYWYRQILGQKVEFLVSFYNNEISEKSEIFDDQFSVERPDGSNFTLKIRSTKLEDSAMYFCASNPGQMDEQYFGPGTRLTVT.

The chain is built from TRBV6-1 and TRBJ2-7; 11 bases match TRBD1. The length of the CDR3 is 15 residues. The junction had 4 bases not matched to a gene; V was cut back by 6 bases and J by 0 bases. Germline assignment: CDR1 MNHNS and CDR2 SASEGT. CDR3 nucleotides: TGTGCCAGCAGAGTTGGGACAGGGGGCTCCTACGAGCAGTACTTC. Encoded protein: CASRVGTGGSYEQYF.

V gene TRBV13 combines with J gene TRBJ1-1, with no clear D. V was shortened by 4 bases and J by 1 base, with 7 bases between the two germline ends. The CDR3 length is 13 residues. Germline V gives CDR1 PRHDT, CDR2 FYEKMQ (reference sequence). In DNA, the CDR3 is TGTGCCAGCAGCTCAACTTCGAACACTGAAGCTTTCTTT. Translating it yields CASSSTSNTEAFF.

This chain links TRBV7-6 with TRBJ2-5; D gene uncertain. The V gene lost 4 bases and the J gene lost 0 bases, with 0 bases spanning the gap. CDR1 and CDR2 (germline): SGHVS, FNYEAQ. The length of the CDR3 is 11 residues. CDR3 in amino acids: CASSYQETQYF. For the CDR3, the DNA is TGTGCCAGCAGCTACCAAGAGACCCAGTACTTC.

This clone was seen only once. The chain links TRBV6-1 to TRBJ2-2, with D uncertain. The germline CDR1 and CDR2 sequences are MNHNS and SASEGT. The CDR3 spans 13 residues. Between the trimmed V and J ends, which lost 6 bases and 3 bases, there was a span of 8 bases. CDR3 loop: CASRTEYTGELFF. The CDR3 coding sequence is TGTGCCAGCAGGACGGAATACACCGGGGAGCTGTTTTTT.

The chain joins TRBV5-6 to TRBJ1-1; 8 bases align to TRBD1. The CDR3 is 15 residues long. With 4 bases clipped from V and 3 bases from J, the junction kept 8 bases outside the gene matches. The germline V gene has CDR1 SGHDT and CDR2 YYEEEE. The CDR3 coding sequence is TGTGCCAGCAGCCCTCGGACAGGGAGGGACACTGAAGCTTTCTTT. Amino acids: CASSPRTGRDTEAFF.

The rearrangement links TRBV7-2 to TRBJ2-7, with D perhaps assigned TRBD1 or TRBD2 (5 bases each). Deletions cut 1 base from V and 4 bases from J, with 11 bases between. The CDR3 is 14 residues long. Germline V gene sequence: CDR1 SGHTA, CDR2 FQGNSA. The CDR3 here is CASSLGGSAYEQYF. The DNA of the CDR3 is TGTGCCAGCAGCTTAGGGGGGTCGGCGTACGAGCAGTACTTC.

The genes are TRBV11-1 and TRBJ2-5; no definite D call. Germline CDR1 SGHAT, CDR2 FQDESV (reference sequence). The CDR3 has 15 amino acids. V dropped 1 base and J dropped 5 bases, with 14 bases sitting between them. The CDR3 sequence: CASSLGSGLVETQYF. In DNA, the CDR3 is TGTGCCAGCAGCTTAGGCTCAGGATTGGTTGAGACCCAGTACTTC.

The genes are TRBV6-1 and TRBJ2-7, with unresolved D. Trimming cost V 6 bases and J 5 bases, with 8 bases left between them. CDR1 is MNHNS and CDR2 is SASEGT in the germline V gene. The CDR3 sequence is 11 residues long. CDR3 sequence: CASRIGDEQYF. CDR3 sequence (DNA): TGTGCCAGCAGGATCGGCGACGAGCAGTACTTC.

This clone was observed once. Other DNA sequences within the sample encode an identical CDR3. The chain is built from TRBV18 and TRBJ1-5, with TRBD1 as a possible D gene (5 bases). Trimming shortened V by 0 bases and J by 6 bases, and 6 bases separated the two germline ends. The CDR3 covers 13 residues. The germline gives CDR1 KGHSH, CDR2 LQKENI. CDR3 sequence (DNA): TGTGCCAGCTCACCACCCGGGGGTCAGCCCCAGCATTTT. Protein sequence: CASSPPGGQPQHF.

The rearrangement joins TRBV6-1 to TRBJ2-3; the D is unclear. The germline V gene encodes CDR1 MNHNS and CDR2 SASEGT. Trimming pared 5 bases from V and 2 bases from J, leaving 14 bases between. This CDR3 contains 15 residues. CDR3 coding DNA: TGTGCCAGCAGTAGGTTACAGACCTCCACAGATACGCAGTATTTT. Amino acids: CASSRLQTSTDTQYF.

The chain couples TRBV10-3 to TRBJ2-7; 9 positions match TRBD1. This CDR3 region has 15 residues. The V gene's germline CDR1 is ENHRY and CDR2 SYGVKD. J lost 1 base, V lost 3 bases, and 4 bases had no gene match. The CDR3 bases are TGTGCCATCAGTGACGGGGACAGGGCTTCCTACGAGCAGTACTTC. It translates to CAISDGDRASYEQYF.

Here the CDR3 DNA reads TGTGCCAGCAGCCAAGGACAGGGCTCCTACGAGCAGTACTTC. It encodes CASSQGQGSYEQYF. The V call is TRBV4-2, the J call TRBJ2-7, with 7 bases matching TRBD1. In germline, CDR1 is LGHNA, CDR2 YNFKEQ. The CDR3 loop spans 14 amino acids. V gave up 1 base and J gave up 0 bases; unmatched junction bases: 0.

The gene calls are TRBV19 and TRBJ2-7; D gene uncertain. CDR3 length: 12 residues. Germline CDR1 LNHDA, CDR2 SQIVND (reference sequence). V was trimmed by 6 bases and J by 4 bases, leaving 10 bases between them. CDR3 in amino acids: CASSRNMYEQYF. In DNA, the CDR3 is TGTGCCAGTAGCCGTAACATGTACGAGCAGTACTTC. The full variable domain, completed using reference TRBV19 and TRBJ2-7, is DGGITQSPKYLFRKEGQNVTLSCEQNLNHDAMYWYRQDPGQGLRLIYYSQIVNDFQKGDIAEGYSVSREKKESFPLTVTSAQKNPTAFYLCASSRNMYEQYFGPGTRLTVT.

V and J are TRBV5-1 and TRBJ2-4; weak D call: TRBD2 (5 bases). The CDR3 extends over 15 amino acids. CDR1 is SGHRS, CDR2 YFSETQ, per germline. V lost 2 bases, J lost 0 bases, and 9 bases lay in between. CDR3 nucleotides: TGCGCCAGCAGCTTCGGGGATAGAGCCAAAAACATTCAGTACTTC. It yields the protein CASSFGDRAKNIQYF. Supplemented by reference TRBV5-1 and TRBJ2-4, the full variable domain reads KAGVTQTPRYLIKTRGQQVTLSCSPISGHRSVSWYQQTPGQGLQFLFEYFSETQRNKGNFPGRFSGRQFSNSRSEMNVSTLELGDSALYLCASSFGDRAKNIQYFGAGTRLSVL.

V and J are TRBV5-4 and TRBJ1-2; 9 positions match TRBD1. The CDR3 has 15 residues. Trimming took 4 bases from V and 4 from J; bases not matched to a gene: 8. The germline CDR1 and CDR2 sequences are SGHNT and YYREEE (reference sequence). This CDR3 reads CASSITGGWSYGYTF. CDR3 nucleotides: TGTGCCAGCAGCATCACAGGGGGCTGGAGCTATGGCTACACCTTC.

The chain joins TRBV9 to TRBJ2-5, with D hard to call. V was pared by 0 bases and J by 3 bases, with 6 bases between. The V gene's germline CDR1 is SGDLS and CDR2 YYNGEE. The CDR3 has 13 amino acids. DNA for the CDR3: TGTGCCAGCAGCGTAGTCAGCGAAGAGACCCAGTACTTC. Its translation is CASSVVSEETQYF.

The V gene is TRBV11-3, the J gene TRBJ2-7, with no clear D. CDR1 and CDR2 from the germline V gene are SGHNT and YENEEA. Trimming stripped 5 bases from V and 4 bases from J, with 12 bases between. The CDR3 contains 13 residues. The CDR3 spells CASSRSSKYEQYF. CDR3 bases: TGTGCCAGCAGCCGAAGCTCCAAATACGAGCAGTACTTC.

The chain recombines TRBV2 with TRBJ2-7; D is perhaps TRBD1 (6 bases). The V end lost 7 bases, the J end lost 0 bases, and 10 bases lay between the germline ends. The germline CDR1 and CDR2 sequences are SNHLY and FYNNEI. The CDR3 runs 13 residues. The CDR3 sequence: CASIGTTSYEQYF. The CDR3 DNA sequence: TGTGCCAGCATCGGGACAACCTCCTACGAGCAGTACTTC.

This clone was observed once. The chain recombines TRBV2 with TRBJ1-1; 7 nucleotides agree with TRBD1. V was pared by 1 base and J by 3 bases, with 5 bases of the junction left unmatched. Germline CDR1 reads SNHLY; CDR2 reads FYNNEI. This CDR3 is 15 amino acids long. The CDR3: CASSEGQGEYTEAFF. CDR3 DNA: TGTGCCAGCAGTGAAGGGCAGGGGGAGTACACTGAAGCTTTCTTT. Filled out from reference TRBV2 and TRBJ1-1, the complete variable domain reads EPEVTQTPSHQVTQMGQEVILRCVPISNHLYFYWYRQILGQKVEFLVSFYNNEISEKSEIFDDQFSVERPDGSNFTLKIRSTKLEDSAMYFCASSEGQGEYTEAFFGQGTRLTVV.

The chain combines TRBV7-2 with TRBJ2-2; 7 positions match TRBD2. This CDR3 spans 15 amino acids. Per the germline V gene, CDR1 is SGHTA and CDR2 is FQGNSA. V trimming: 3 bases; J trimming: 7 bases; junction bases outside the gene matches: 8. The DNA of the CDR3 is TGTGCCAGCAGCTTCGTCGTGCGGGGGATCGGGGAGCTGTTTTTT. The encoded protein is CASSFVVRGIGELFF.